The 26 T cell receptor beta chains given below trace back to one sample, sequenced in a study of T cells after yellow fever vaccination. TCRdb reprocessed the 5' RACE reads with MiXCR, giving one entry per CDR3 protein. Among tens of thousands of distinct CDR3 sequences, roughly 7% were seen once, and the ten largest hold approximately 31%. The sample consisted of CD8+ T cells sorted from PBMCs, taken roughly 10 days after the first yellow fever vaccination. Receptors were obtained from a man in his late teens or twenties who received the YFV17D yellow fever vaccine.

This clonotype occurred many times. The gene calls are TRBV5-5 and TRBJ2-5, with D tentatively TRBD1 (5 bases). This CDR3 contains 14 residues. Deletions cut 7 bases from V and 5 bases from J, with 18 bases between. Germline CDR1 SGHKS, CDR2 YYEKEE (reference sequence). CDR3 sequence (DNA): TGTGCCAGCCGCTACTGGGGCGCGGAGGAGACCCAGTACTTC. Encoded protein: CASRYWGAEETQYF.

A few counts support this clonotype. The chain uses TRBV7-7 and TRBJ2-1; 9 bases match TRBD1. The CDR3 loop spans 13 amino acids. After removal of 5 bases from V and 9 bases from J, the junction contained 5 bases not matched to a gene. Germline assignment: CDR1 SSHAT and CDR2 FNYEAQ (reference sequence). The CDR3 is CASSPGQGFEQFF. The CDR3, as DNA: TGTGCCAGCAGCCCAGGACAGGGGTTTGAGCAGTTCTTC.

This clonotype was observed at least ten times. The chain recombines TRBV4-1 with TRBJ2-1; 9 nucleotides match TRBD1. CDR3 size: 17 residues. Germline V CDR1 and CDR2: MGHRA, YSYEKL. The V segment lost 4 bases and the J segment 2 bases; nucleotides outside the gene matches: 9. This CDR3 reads CASSPITGTGTYNEQFF. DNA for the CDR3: TGCGCCAGCAGCCCAATAACCGGGACAGGGACCTACAATGAGCAGTTCTTC.

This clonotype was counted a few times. CDR3 nucleotides: TGTGCCAGCAGCCAAGAAGAAGCGCAGGGGGATGGCTACACCTTC. Residues: CASSQEEAQGDGYTF. The genes are TRBV4-2 and TRBJ1-2, with TRBD1 identical over 7 bases. V gave up 0 bases and J gave up 6 bases; unmatched junction bases: 7. In germline, CDR1 is LGHNA, CDR2 YNFKEQ. The CDR3 loop spans 15 amino acids.

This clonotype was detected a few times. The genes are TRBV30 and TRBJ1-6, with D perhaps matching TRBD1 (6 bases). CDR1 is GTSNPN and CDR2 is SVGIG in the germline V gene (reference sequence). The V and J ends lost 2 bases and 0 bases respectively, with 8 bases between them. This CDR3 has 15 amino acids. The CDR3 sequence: CAWSPTGSYNSPLHF. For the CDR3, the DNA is TGTGCCTGGAGTCCGACAGGCTCCTATAATTCACCCCTCCACTTT.

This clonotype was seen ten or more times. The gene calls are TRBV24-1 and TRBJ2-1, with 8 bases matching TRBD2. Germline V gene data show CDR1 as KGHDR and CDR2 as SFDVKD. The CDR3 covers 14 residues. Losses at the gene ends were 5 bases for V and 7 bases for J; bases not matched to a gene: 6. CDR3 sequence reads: CATSGGGYRNEQFF. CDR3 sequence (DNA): TGTGCCACCAGTGGCGGGGGGTATAGGAATGAGCAGTTCTTC.

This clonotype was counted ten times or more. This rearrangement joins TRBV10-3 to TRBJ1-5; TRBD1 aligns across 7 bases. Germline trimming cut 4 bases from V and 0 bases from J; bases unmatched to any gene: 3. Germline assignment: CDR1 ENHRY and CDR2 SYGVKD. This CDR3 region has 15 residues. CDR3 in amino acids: CAISGTGDSNQPQHF. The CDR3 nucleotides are TGTGCCATCAGTGGAACAGGGGATAGCAATCAGCCCCAGCATTTT.

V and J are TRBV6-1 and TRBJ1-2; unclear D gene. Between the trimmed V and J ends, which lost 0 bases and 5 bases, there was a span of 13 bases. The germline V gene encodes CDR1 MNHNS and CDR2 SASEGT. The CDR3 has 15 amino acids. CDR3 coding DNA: TGTGCCAGCAGTGAAGCGCAGACGGCAGCATATGGCTACACCTTC. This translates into CASSEAQTAAYGYTF.

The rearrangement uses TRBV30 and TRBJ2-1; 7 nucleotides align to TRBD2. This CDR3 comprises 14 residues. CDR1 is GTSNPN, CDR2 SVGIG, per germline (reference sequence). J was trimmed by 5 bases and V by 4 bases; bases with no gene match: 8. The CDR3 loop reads CAWNLVAGHNEQFF. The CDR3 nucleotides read TGTGCCTGGAATCTGGTAGCGGGCCACAATGAGCAGTTCTTC.

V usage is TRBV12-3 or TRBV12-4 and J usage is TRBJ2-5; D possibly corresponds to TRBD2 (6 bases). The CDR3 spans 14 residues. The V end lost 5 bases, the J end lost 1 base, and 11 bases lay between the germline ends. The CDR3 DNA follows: TGTGCCAGCAGTCCCTATAGCGGCCAAGAGACCCAGTACTTC. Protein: CASSPYSGQETQYF.

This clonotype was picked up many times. CDR3 protein: CASSEATSGGPPTSFTDTQYF. The CDR3 DNA sequence: TGTGCCAGCAGCGAAGCGACTAGCGGGGGACCGCCGACATCCTTCACAGATACGCAGTATTTT. The chain carries TRBV7-6 and TRBJ2-3, with TRBD2 identical over 12 bases. Trimming cost V 5 bases and J 2 bases; bases outside gene matches: 20. Germline V gene sequence: CDR1 SGHVS, CDR2 FNYEAQ. This CDR3 region has 21 residues.

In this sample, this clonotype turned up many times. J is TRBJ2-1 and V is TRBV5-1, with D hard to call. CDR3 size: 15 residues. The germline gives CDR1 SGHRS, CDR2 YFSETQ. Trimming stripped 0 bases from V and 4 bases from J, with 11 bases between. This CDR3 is CASSLGLDGYNEQFF. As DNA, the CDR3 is TGCGCCAGCAGCTTGGGATTAGACGGATACAATGAGCAGTTCTTC. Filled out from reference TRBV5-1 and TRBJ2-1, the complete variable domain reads KAGVTQTPRYLIKTRGQQVTLSCSPISGHRSVSWYQQTPGQGLQFLFEYFSETQRNKGNFPGRFSGRQFSNSRSEMNVSTLELGDSALYLCASSLGLDGYNEQFFGPGTRLTVL.

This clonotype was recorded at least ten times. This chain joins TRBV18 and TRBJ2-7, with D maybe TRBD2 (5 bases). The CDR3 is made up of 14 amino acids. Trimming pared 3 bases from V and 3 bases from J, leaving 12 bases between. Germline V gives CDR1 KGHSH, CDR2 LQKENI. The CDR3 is CASSPGYGDYEQYV. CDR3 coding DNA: TGTGCCAGCTCACCCGGGTACGGGGACTACGAGCAGTACGTC.

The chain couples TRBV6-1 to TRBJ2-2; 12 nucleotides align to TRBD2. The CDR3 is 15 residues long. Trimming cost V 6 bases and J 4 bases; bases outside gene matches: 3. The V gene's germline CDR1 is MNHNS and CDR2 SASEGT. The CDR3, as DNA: TGTGCCAGCAGGCTAGCGGGGGGGCTCACCGGGGAGCTGTTTTTT. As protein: CASRLAGGLTGELFF.

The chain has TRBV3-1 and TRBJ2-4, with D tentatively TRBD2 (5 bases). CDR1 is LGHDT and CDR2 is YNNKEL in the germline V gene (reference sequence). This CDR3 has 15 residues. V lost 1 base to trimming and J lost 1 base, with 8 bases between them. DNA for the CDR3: TGTGCCAGCAGCCAAGGGGAGATGGCCAAAAACATTCAGTACTTC. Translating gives CASSQGEMAKNIQYF.

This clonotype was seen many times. The chain's CDR3 is CASSSPQGAKNIQYF. CDR3 sequence (DNA): TGTGCCAGCAGCTCCCCCCAGGGAGCCAAAAACATTCAGTACTTC. J is TRBJ2-4 and V is TRBV7-9; D is perhaps TRBD1 (5 bases). Germline V lookup: CDR1 SEHNR, CDR2 FQNEAQ (reference sequence). Trimming removed 4 bases at V and 0 bases at J, with 10 bases between. The CDR3 consists of 15 residues.

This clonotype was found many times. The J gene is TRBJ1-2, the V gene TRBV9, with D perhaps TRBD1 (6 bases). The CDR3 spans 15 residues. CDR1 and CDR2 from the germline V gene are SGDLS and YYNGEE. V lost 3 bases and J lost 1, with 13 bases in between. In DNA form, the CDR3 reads TGTGCCAGCAGCGGACTACAGGGTAATAACTATGGCTACACCTTC. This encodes CASSGLQGNNYGYTF.

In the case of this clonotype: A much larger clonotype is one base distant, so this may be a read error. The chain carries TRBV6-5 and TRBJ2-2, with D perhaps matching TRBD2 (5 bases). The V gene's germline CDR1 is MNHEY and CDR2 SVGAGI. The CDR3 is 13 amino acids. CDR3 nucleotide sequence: TGTGCCAGCCGTTACTCGGGATCCGGGGAGCTGTTTTTT. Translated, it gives CASRYSGSGELFF.

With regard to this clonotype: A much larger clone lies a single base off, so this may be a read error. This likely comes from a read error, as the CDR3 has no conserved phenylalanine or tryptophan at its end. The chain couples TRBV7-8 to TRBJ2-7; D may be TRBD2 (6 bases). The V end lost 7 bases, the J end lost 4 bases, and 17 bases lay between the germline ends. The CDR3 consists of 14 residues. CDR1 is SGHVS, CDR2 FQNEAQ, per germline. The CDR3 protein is CASTVVGLTYEQYS. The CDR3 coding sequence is TGTGCCAGCACCGTAGTGGGACTGACTTACGAGCAGTACTCC.

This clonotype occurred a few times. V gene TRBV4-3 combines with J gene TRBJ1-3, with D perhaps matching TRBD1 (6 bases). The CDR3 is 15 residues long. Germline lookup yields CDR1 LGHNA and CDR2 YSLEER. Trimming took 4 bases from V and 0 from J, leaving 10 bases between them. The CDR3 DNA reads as TGCGCCAGCAGCCTGGACAGTTCCTCTGGAAACACCATATATTTT. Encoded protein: CASSLDSSSGNTIYF.

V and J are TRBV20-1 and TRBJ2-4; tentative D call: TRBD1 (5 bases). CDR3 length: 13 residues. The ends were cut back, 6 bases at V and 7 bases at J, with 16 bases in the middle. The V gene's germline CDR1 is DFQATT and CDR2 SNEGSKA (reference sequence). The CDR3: CSATPSGFNIQYF. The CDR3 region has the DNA TGCAGTGCCACCCCTTCAGGGTTTAACATTCAGTACTTC.

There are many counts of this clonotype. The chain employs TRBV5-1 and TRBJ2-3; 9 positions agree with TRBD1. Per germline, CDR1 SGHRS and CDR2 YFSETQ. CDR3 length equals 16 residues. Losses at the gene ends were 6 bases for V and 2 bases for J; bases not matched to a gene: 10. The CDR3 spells CASTSGTGRNTDTQYF. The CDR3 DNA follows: TGCGCCAGCACCTCCGGGACAGGGCGTAACACAGATACGCAGTATTTT. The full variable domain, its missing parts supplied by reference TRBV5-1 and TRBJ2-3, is KAGVTQTPRYLIKTRGQQVTLSCSPISGHRSVSWYQQTPGQGLQFLFEYFSETQRNKGNFPGRFSGRQFSNSRSEMNVSTLELGDSALYLCASTSGTGRNTDTQYFGPGTRLTVL.

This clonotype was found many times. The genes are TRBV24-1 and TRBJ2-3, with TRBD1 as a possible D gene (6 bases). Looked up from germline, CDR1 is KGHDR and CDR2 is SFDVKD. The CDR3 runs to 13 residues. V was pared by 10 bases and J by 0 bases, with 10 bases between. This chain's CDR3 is CATMDRSTDTQYF. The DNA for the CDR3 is TGTGCCACGATGGACAGAAGCACAGATACGCAGTATTTT.

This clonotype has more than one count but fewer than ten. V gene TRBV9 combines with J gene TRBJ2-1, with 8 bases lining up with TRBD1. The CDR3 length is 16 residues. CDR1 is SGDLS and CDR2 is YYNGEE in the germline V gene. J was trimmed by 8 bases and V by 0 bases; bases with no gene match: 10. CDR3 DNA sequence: TGTGCCAGCAGCGTAGATGGGGCAGGGGGCCACCATGAGCAGTTCTTC. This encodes CASSVDGAGGHHEQFF.

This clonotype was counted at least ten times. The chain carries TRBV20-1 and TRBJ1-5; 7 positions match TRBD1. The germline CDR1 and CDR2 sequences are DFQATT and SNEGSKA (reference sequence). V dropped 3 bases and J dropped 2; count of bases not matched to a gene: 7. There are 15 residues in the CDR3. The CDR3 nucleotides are TGCAGTGCTAGGACAGGGATGTTAGGCAATCAGCCCCAGCATTTT. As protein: CSARTGMLGNQPQHF.

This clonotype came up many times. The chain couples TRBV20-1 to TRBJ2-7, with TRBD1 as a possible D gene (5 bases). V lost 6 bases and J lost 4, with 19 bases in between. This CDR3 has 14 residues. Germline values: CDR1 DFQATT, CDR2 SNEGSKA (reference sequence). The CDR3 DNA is TGCAGTGCCCACGCCTCGGACATGAAATACGAGCAGTACTTC. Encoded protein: CSAHASDMKYEQYF.